A single sample gave rise to the 8 T cell receptor beta chains below, sequenced in a study of CD8+ T cells in alopecia areata. In each case, RNA was isolated and then reverse transcribed into cDNA as the sequencing template. This table comes from immunoSEQ multiplex PCR, and its TCRdb copy is limited to in-frame clones, with some not included. The sample lists around 290,000 clones; 55% to 75% were seen once. As for treatment: oral pan-JAK inhibitor, 5-10 mg twice daily. The specimen was CD4+ T cells sorted from blood, collected at week 24, from a patient treated with tofacitinib. The receptors originated from a human donor with alopecia areata.

CDR3 sequence reads: CASSEGSPKETQYF. In nucleotides, the CDR3 is TGTGCCAGCAGTGAAGGCAGCCCCAAAGAGACCCAGTACTTC. This chain joins TRBV6-1 and TRBJ2-5; D not resolved. V gave up 1 base and J gave up 3 bases, with 9 bases separating them. This CDR3 region has 14 residues. In germline, CDR1 is MNHNS, CDR2 SASEGT.

The genes are TRBV7-9 and TRBJ2-5, with unresolved D. Deletions cut 5 bases from V and 1 base from J, with 11 bases between. The V gene's germline CDR1 is SEHNR and CDR2 FQNEAQ (reference sequence). CDR3 size: 14 residues. The CDR3 region is CASSGNSPQETQYF. The CDR3 region has the DNA TGTGCCAGCAGCGGTAACTCCCCCCAAGAGACCCAGTACTTC.

This clone occurred once. The chain carries TRBV29-1 and TRBJ1-4; tentative D call: TRBD1 (5 bases). V was trimmed by 4 bases and J by 10 bases, leaving 10 bases between them. CDR3 length: 11 residues. From germline, CDR1 is SQVTM and CDR2 ANQGSEA. The CDR3 spells CSVGRAGKLFF. The DNA for the CDR3 is TGCAGCGTTGGCAGGGCCGGAAAACTGTTTTTT.

This clone was seen more than once but under ten times. J is TRBJ1-5 and V is TRBV4-1; D possibly corresponds to TRBD1 (6 bases). The CDR3 totals 17 residues. From germline, CDR1 is MGHRA and CDR2 YSYEKL. The germline V and J ends were trimmed by 3 bases and 0 bases, with 15 bases remaining between them. CDR3 protein: CASSQAQGSYSNQPQHF. CDR3 DNA: TGCGCCAGCAGCCAGGCCCAGGGGAGTTATAGCAATCAGCCCCAGCATTTT.

The chain uses TRBV5-1 and TRBJ2-3; perhaps TRBD1 as D (5 bases). The CDR3 sequence is 15 residues long. Germline V lookup: CDR1 SGHRS, CDR2 YFSETQ. V was pared by 4 bases and J by 3 bases, with 15 bases between. The CDR3 reads CASSPPGFGTDTQYF. CDR3 nucleotide sequence: TGCGCCAGCAGCCCACCAGGGTTCGGGACAGATACGCAGTATTTT.

V gene TRBV6-6 combines with J gene TRBJ2-7; the D gene could be TRBD1 or TRBD2 (5 bases each). Germline assignment: CDR1 MNHNY and CDR2 SVGAGI (reference sequence). The CDR3 extends over 16 amino acids. With 6 bases removed from V and 7 bases from J, the gap between germline ends came to 25 bases. In nucleotides, the CDR3 is TGTGCCAGCAGCCGCTCCCCCGGGACGGCGGTTAGGGAGCAGTACTTC. Its translation is CASSRSPGTAVREQYF.

This clone was counted at least ten times. This rearrangement joins TRBV5-1 to TRBJ2-1; TRBD2 matches 12 bases. The CDR3 runs 16 residues. V lost 4 bases and J lost 7; bases outside the gene matches: 9. The germline gives CDR1 SGHRS, CDR2 YFSETQ. The CDR3 sequence: CASSTPSGGAWNEQFF. The CDR3 coding sequence is TGCGCCAGCAGCACCCCTAGCGGGGGGGCCTGGAATGAGCAGTTCTTC.

This clone showed up just a few times. This chain connects TRBV28 to TRBJ2-4, with 7 nucleotides matching TRBD1. V trimming: 6 bases; J trimming: 7 bases; junction bases outside the gene matches: 6. Germline loops: CDR1 MDHEN, CDR2 SYDVKM. The CDR3 is made up of 13 amino acids. CDR3 bases: TGTGCCAGCAGCCAAGGGGGCTCGAACATTCAGTACTTC. This translates into CASSQGGSNIQYF. The complete variable domain, with remaining parts taken from reference TRBV28 and TRBJ2-4, reads DVKVTQSSRYLVKRTGEKVFLECVQDMDHENMFWYRQDPGLGLRLIYFSYDVKMKEKGDIPEGYSVSREKKERFSLILESASTNQTSMYLCASSQGGSNIQYFGAGTRLSVL.